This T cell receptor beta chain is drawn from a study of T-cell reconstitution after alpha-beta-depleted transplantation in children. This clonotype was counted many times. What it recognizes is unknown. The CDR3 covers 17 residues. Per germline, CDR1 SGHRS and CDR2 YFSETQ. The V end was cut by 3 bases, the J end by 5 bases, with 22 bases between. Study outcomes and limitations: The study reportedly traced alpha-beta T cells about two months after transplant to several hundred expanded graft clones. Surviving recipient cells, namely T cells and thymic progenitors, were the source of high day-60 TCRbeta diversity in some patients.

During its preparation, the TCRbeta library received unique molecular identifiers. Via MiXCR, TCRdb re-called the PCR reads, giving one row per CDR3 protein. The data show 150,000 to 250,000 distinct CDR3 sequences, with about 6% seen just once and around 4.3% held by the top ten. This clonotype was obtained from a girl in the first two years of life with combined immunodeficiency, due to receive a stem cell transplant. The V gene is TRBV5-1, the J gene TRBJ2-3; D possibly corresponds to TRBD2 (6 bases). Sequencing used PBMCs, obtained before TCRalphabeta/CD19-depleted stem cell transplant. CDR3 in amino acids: CASSYKRLVSSKDTQYF. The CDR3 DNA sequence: TGCGCCAGCAGCTACAAAAGACTAGTATCTTCCAAAGATACGCAGTATTTT.